The 29 T cell receptor beta chains reported below all come from one sample, sequenced in a study of T cells in tuberculosis. Repertoires were generated with immunoSEQ multiplex PCR, while TCRdb's copy carries only in-frame clones and drops some. The data hold about 49,000 clones, with about 96% observed a single time. The time point: new active TB diagnosis, blood taken before or within 7 days of starting treatment. The sample in question was PBMCs, obtained at tuberculosis diagnosis. The receptors here all came from an adult with tuberculosis.

This rearrangement joins TRBV21-1 to TRBJ2-4; the tabulated D call, TRBD2, remains unverified against the DNA. TRBV21-1 is a known pseudogene. CDR3 length: 19 residues. The CDR3 loop is CASSKVGDFACLATNIQYF. CDR3 in DNA: TGTGCCAGCAGCAAAGTCGGGGACTTCGCATGTTTGGCCACAAACATTCAGTACTTC.

The V and J genes are TRBV5-4 and TRBJ1-1; weak D call: TRBD1 (5 bases). The CDR3 consists of 14 residues. Germline assignment: CDR1 SGHNT and CDR2 YYREEE (reference sequence). V was cut by 4 bases and J by 7 bases, with 17 bases left in between. CDR3 region: CASSGGAGSLEAFF. In DNA form, the CDR3 reads TGTGCCAGCAGCGGAGGGGCAGGGAGTCTTGAAGCTTTCTTT.

This clone is a singleton in its sample. The chain carries TRBV6-6 and TRBJ1-1; a possible D gene is TRBD1 (6 bases). The V end lost 2 bases, the J end lost 7 bases, and 14 bases lay between the germline ends. The length of the CDR3 is 14 residues. The germline gives CDR1 MNHNY, CDR2 SVGAGI (reference sequence). In DNA, the CDR3 is TGTGCCAGCAGTTACCCATTAAGGGGGGGTGAAGCTTTCTTT. Translating it yields CASSYPLRGGEAFF.

V is TRBV10-3 and J is TRBJ1-5; TRBD1 aligns across 12 bases. The V gene end was trimmed by 3 bases and the J gene end by 8 bases; junction bases not matched to a gene: 5. Germline V gene data show CDR1 as ENHRY and CDR2 as SYGVKD. CDR3 size: 15 residues. CDR3 bases: TGTGCCATCAGTGATGGGGACAGGGGGCAGAAGCCCCAGCATTTT. It yields the protein CAISDGDRGQKPQHF.

This clone appeared a single time. One end of the junction does not line up with germline, which may come from a read error. The rearrangement links TRBV7-2 to TRBJ1-1, with a weak D call TRBD1 (6 bases). The length of the CDR3 is 16 residues. The V gene's germline CDR1 is SGHTA and CDR2 FQGNSA. The CDR3 here is CASSPPGHLMGTQAFF. Here the CDR3 DNA reads TGTGCCAGCAGTCCCCCGGGACACCTTATGGGCACTCAAGCTTTCTTT. Based on the CDR3 plus reference TRBV7-2 and TRBJ1-1, the full variable domain is GAGVSQSPSNKVTEKGKDVELRCDPISGHTALYWYRQSLGQGLEFLIYFQGNSAPDKSGLPSDRFSAERTGGSVSTLTIQRTQQEDSAVYLCASSPPGHLMGTQAFFGQGTRLTVV.

V is TRBV5-1 and J is TRBJ2-5; 8 bases are shared with TRBD2. V gave up 2 bases and J gave up 5 bases; unmatched junction bases: 8. Germline V gene lookup returns CDR1 SGHRS and CDR2 YFSETQ. The CDR3 runs to 15 residues. CDR3 in DNA: TGCGCCAGCAGCTTAAGGAGCGGGGGAGGTGAGACCCAGTACTTC. This translates into CASSLRSGGGETQYF.

This clone appeared once. The CDR3 nucleotides read TGTGCCAGCAGCGGATTAGCGGGAGGCTCTGAGCAGTTCTTC. Translated: CASSGLAGGSEQFF. The chain carries TRBV9 and TRBJ2-1, with 10 bases fitting TRBD2. Trimming removed 3 bases from V and 9 bases from J; junction bases left unmatched: 6. The CDR3 runs to 14 residues. CDR1 and CDR2 from the germline V gene are SGDLS and YYNGEE.

This chain links TRBV19 with TRBJ2-2, with a weak D call TRBD2 (5 bases). Germline CDR1 LNHDA, CDR2 SQIVND (reference sequence). V was shortened by 5 bases and J by 4 bases, with 26 bases between the two germline ends. The CDR3 length is 19 residues. The CDR3 is CASSLYRRTPAVGTGELFF. CDR3 nucleotide sequence: TGTGCCAGTAGTCTCTACCGTCGGACTCCCGCTGTAGGCACCGGGGAGCTGTTTTTT.

The chain carries TRBV15 and TRBJ2-7; no clear D gene. V lost 0 bases and J 2 bases, leaving 11 bases between the germline ends. The germline gives CDR1 LNHNV, CDR2 YYDKDF (reference sequence). The CDR3 loop spans 15 amino acids. The CDR3 bases are TGTGCCACCAGCAGAGATGTTGCGGTTACCTACGAGCAGTACTTC. It encodes CATSRDVAVTYEQYF.

The genes are TRBV5-6 and TRBJ1-6; D is uncertain. Germline-derived CDR1 and CDR2 are SGHDT and YYEEEE. The CDR3 totals 12 residues. V lost 2 bases and J lost 11, with 8 bases in between. CDR3 loop: CASSFRRAPLHF. For the CDR3, the DNA is TGTGCCAGCAGCTTTAGGAGGGCACCCCTCCACTTT. Full variable domain (outside the CDR3, taken from reference TRBV5-6 and TRBJ1-6): DAGVTQSPTHLIKTRGQQVTLRCSPKSGHDTVSWYQQALGQGPQFIFQYYEEEERQRGNFPDRFSGHQFPNYSSELNVNALLLGDSALYLCASSFRRAPLHFGNGTRLTVT.

The chain carries TRBV7-2 and TRBJ2-3, with 8 bases that match TRBD2. Losses at the gene ends were 1 base for V and 0 bases for J; bases not matched to a gene: 0. Germline V gives CDR1 SGHTA, CDR2 FQGNSA. The CDR3 extends over 15 amino acids. CDR3 DNA: TGTGCCAGCAGCTTAGTAGCGGGAAGCACAGATACGCAGTATTTT. This encodes CASSLVAGSTDTQYF. The variable domain in full, with the rest retrieved from reference TRBV7-2 and TRBJ2-3, is GAGVSQSPSNKVTEKGKDVELRCDPISGHTALYWYRQSLGQGLEFLIYFQGNSAPDKSGLPSDRFSAERTGGSVSTLTIQRTQQEDSAVYLCASSLVAGSTDTQYFGPGTRLTVL.

In its sample, this clone was seen a few times. V and J are TRBV30 and TRBJ2-7; possibly TRBD1 for D (5 bases). Trimming took 4 bases from V and 0 from J, leaving 10 bases between them. The CDR3 length is 13 residues. Per the germline V gene, CDR1 is GTSNPN and CDR2 is SVGIG (reference sequence). This CDR3 reads CAWIDSSSYEQYF. The CDR3 nucleotides read TGTGCCTGGATTGACAGCAGCTCCTACGAGCAGTACTTC.

This sequence joins TRBV6-1 and TRBJ1-1; TRBD1 aligns across 8 bases. This CDR3 spans 13 amino acids. Germline V gene sequence: CDR1 MNHNS, CDR2 SASEGT. The V gene end was trimmed by 6 bases and the J gene end by 6 bases; junction bases not matched to a gene: 6. Here the CDR3 reads CASSRTGQSEAFF. In DNA form, the CDR3 reads TGTGCCAGCAGCCGGACAGGGCAATCTGAAGCTTTCTTT.

This clone was observed a few times. The V gene is TRBV19, the J gene TRBJ1-1; TRBD1 matches at 8 bases. Trimming took 4 bases from V and 2 from J; bases not matched to a gene: 6. CDR3 size: 15 residues. Germline CDR1 LNHDA, CDR2 SQIVND (reference sequence). The CDR3 spells CASSNSGGVNTEAFF. CDR3 DNA sequence: TGTGCCAGTAGTAACTCAGGGGGCGTTAACACTGAAGCTTTCTTT.

The CDR3 here is CASSQEGRGFINEQFF. In DNA, the CDR3 is TGCGCCAGCAGCCAAGAGGGGAGGGGATTTATAAATGAGCAGTTCTTC. The V gene is TRBV4-1, the J gene TRBJ2-1, with 7 bases that match TRBD2. This CDR3 comprises 16 residues. The V and J ends lost 0 bases and 7 bases, in that order; junction bases with no gene match: 9. Germline values: CDR1 MGHRA, CDR2 YSYEKL.

V is TRBV19 and J is TRBJ2-7; TRBD1 matches 8 bases. Losses at the gene ends were 4 bases for V and 0 bases for J; bases not matched to a gene: 2. Germline CDR1 reads LNHDA; CDR2 reads SQIVND (reference sequence). The CDR3 covers 14 residues. CDR3 sequence: CASSRQGNSYEQYF. CDR3 coding DNA: TGTGCCAGTAGTAGACAGGGGAACTCCTACGAGCAGTACTTC.

The chain is built from TRBV29-1 and TRBJ2-3; 13 bases align to TRBD2. There are 18 residues in the CDR3. The V segment lost 6 bases and the J segment 3 bases; nucleotides outside the gene matches: 15. Germline V gives CDR1 SQVTM, CDR2 ANQGSEA. DNA for the CDR3: TGCAGCGTCGAAAAGTTGGGGACTAGCGGGACCATGACAGATACGCAGTATTTT. Encoded protein: CSVEKLGTSGTMTDTQYF.

The chain is built from TRBV19 and TRBJ1-1, with 10 bases lining up with TRBD1. Losses at the gene ends were 4 bases for V and 3 bases for J; bases not matched to a gene: 2. The CDR3 runs to 14 residues. Per the germline V gene, CDR1 is LNHDA and CDR2 is SQIVND (reference sequence). CDR3 sequence: CASSRTGGHTEAFF. Here the CDR3 DNA reads TGTGCCAGTAGTAGGACAGGGGGGCACACTGAAGCTTTCTTT. Combining the CDR3 with reference TRBV19 and TRBJ1-1 gives the whole variable domain DGGITQSPKYLFRKEGQNVTLSCEQNLNHDAMYWYRQDPGQGLRLIYYSQIVNDFQKGDIAEGYSVSREKKESFPLTVTSAQKNPTAFYLCASSRTGGHTEAFFGQGTRLTVV.

The V gene is TRBV11-3, the J gene TRBJ2-7, with 12 bases that match TRBD2. The trim removed 2 bases at V and 4 bases at J, leaving 12 bases unmatched. Germline CDR1 reads SGHNT; CDR2 reads YENEEA. CDR3 length equals 18 residues. CDR3: CASSLSQRTSGKRYEQYF. In DNA form, the CDR3 reads TGTGCCAGCAGCTTATCCCAAAGGACTAGCGGGAAGAGGTACGAGCAGTACTTC.

The J gene is TRBJ2-2, the V gene TRBV7-9; D gene ambiguous. The CDR3 contains 15 residues. Germline V gene lookup returns CDR1 SEHNR and CDR2 FQNEAQ (reference sequence). The V gene lost 0 bases and the J gene lost 5 bases, with 10 bases spanning the gap. The CDR3 protein is CASSLAARPTGELFF. The CDR3, as DNA: TGTGCCAGCAGCTTAGCGGCTCGTCCAACCGGGGAGCTGTTTTTT.

The rearrangement uses TRBV6-1 and TRBJ2-3; the D gene is possibly TRBD2 (6 bases). Trimming took off 6 bases at V and 2 bases at J, with 15 bases between the two ends. Per the germline V gene, CDR1 is MNHNS and CDR2 is SASEGT. This CDR3 spans 15 amino acids. CDR3 protein: CASSEGLTVTDTQYF. The CDR3, as DNA: TGTGCCAGCAGCGAGGGACTCACCGTCACAGATACGCAGTATTTT.

The V call is TRBV7-3, the J call TRBJ2-2; the match to TRBD2 covers 12 bases. CDR3 length: 20 amino acids. Germline V gene lookup returns CDR1 SGHTA and CDR2 FQGTGA. V trimming: 5 bases; J trimming: 5 bases; junction bases outside the gene matches: 18. The CDR3 sequence is CASSPKWTSGMPILTGELFF. The CDR3 nucleotides read TGTGCCAGCAGCCCAAAATGGACTAGCGGGATGCCCATACTAACCGGGGAGCTGTTTTTT. Full variable domain (remainder filled in from reference TRBV7-3 and TRBJ2-2): GAGVSQTPSNKVTEKGKYVELRCDPISGHTALYWYRQSLGQGPEFLIYFQGTGAADDSGLPNDRFFAVRPEGSVSTLKIQRTERGDSAVYLCASSPKWTSGMPILTGELFFGEGSRLTVL.

This clone is a singleton in its sample. The V gene is TRBV19, the J gene TRBJ1-5; D unclear. V lost 4 bases and J 6 bases, leaving 16 bases between the germline ends. There are 15 residues in the CDR3. Germline V CDR1 and CDR2: LNHDA, SQIVND (reference sequence). For the CDR3, the DNA is TGTGCCAGTAGTAGAACCGAGGGTTCAAGTCAGCCCCAGCATTTT. It yields the protein CASSRTEGSSQPQHF.

The count of this clone is one. The V gene is TRBV28, the J gene TRBJ1-4, with TRBD1 matching 9 bases. CDR3 length: 15 residues. The J segment lost 5 bases and the V segment lost 6 bases, leaving 7 bases of the junction unmatched. Per germline, CDR1 MDHEN and CDR2 SYDVKM. CDR3 region: CASSSSGTGNEKLFF. In nucleotides, the CDR3 is TGTGCCAGCAGCTCGTCAGGGACAGGGAATGAAAAACTGTTTTTT.

The chain joins TRBV5-1 to TRBJ2-1; 13 bases fit TRBD2. This CDR3 has 16 amino acids. The germline gives CDR1 SGHRS, CDR2 YFSETQ. Losses at the gene ends were 3 bases for V and 9 bases for J; bases not matched to a gene: 9. CDR3 DNA: TGCGCCAGCAGCTCAACCGGGACTAGCGGGATAGGTGAGCAGTTCTTC. Amino acids: CASSSTGTSGIGEQFF.

J is TRBJ1-5 and V is TRBV4-2; D gene unclear. The CDR3 loop spans 14 amino acids. The germline V gene encodes CDR1 LGHNA and CDR2 YNFKEQ. Deletions cut 3 bases from V and 1 base from J, with 7 bases between. CDR3 in DNA: TGTGCCAGCAGCCAGTTCCGGAGCAATCAGCCCCAGCATTTT. Translation: CASSQFRSNQPQHF.

V and J are TRBV7-2 and TRBJ2-7; the D gene is possibly TRBD2 (6 bases). The length of the CDR3 is 15 residues. Germline V gene sequence: CDR1 SGHTA, CDR2 FQGNSA. V shed 0 bases and J shed 0 bases, with 9 bases lying between them. Here the CDR3 reads CASSLAGLSSYEQYF. The DNA of the CDR3 is TGTGCCAGCAGCTTAGCGGGACTGAGCTCCTACGAGCAGTACTTC.

This rearrangement joins TRBV4-1 to TRBJ1-2; D is ambiguous. The germline gives CDR1 MGHRA, CDR2 YSYEKL. V lost 0 bases to trimming and J lost 8 bases, with 13 bases between them. This CDR3 has 14 residues. The CDR3 DNA reads TGCGCCAGCAGCCAAGATCGGGGATTGAGGGGCTACACCTTC. It yields the protein CASSQDRGLRGYTF.

This rearrangement joins TRBV7-2 to TRBJ2-7; 9 nucleotides agree with TRBD2. Germline V gene sequence: CDR1 SGHTA, CDR2 FQGNSA. V was pared by 1 base and J by 3 bases, with 13 bases of the junction left unmatched. The CDR3 consists of 18 residues. The CDR3 loop is CASSLDTYGASGNYEQYF. The CDR3 nucleotides read TGTGCCAGCAGCTTAGATACATACGGGGCTAGCGGGAACTACGAGCAGTACTTC. The full variable domain, completed using reference TRBV7-2 and TRBJ2-7, is GAGVSQSPSNKVTEKGKDVELRCDPISGHTALYWYRQSLGQGLEFLIYFQGNSAPDKSGLPSDRFSAERTGGSVSTLTIQRTQQEDSAVYLCASSLDTYGASGNYEQYFGPGTRLTVT.